This T cell receptor (beta chain) was obtained from a study of blood T cell repertoires in COVID-19. Study-level information: Whether acute or convalescent, the COVID-19 samples came from the United States, Italy and Spain. Nucleic acid was either cDNA or gDNA, and it came from T cells, B-cell-depleted T cells, or PBMCs.

Profiling relied on immunoSEQ multiplex PCR, and the TCRdb table lists in-frame clones only, not all of them. The sample includes roughly 50,000 clones, about 90% of them seen just once. This clone occurred a few times. Germline loops: CDR1 SGHVS, CDR2 FQNEAQ. Trimming removed 3 bases from V and 3 bases from J, with 11 bases in between. The CDR3 has 14 amino acids. Sequenced sample: peripheral blood. The clonotype was recovered from a man older than 75 with acute or convalescent COVID-19. The J gene is TRBJ1-2, the V gene TRBV7-8; D perhaps matches TRBD1 (6 bases). The CDR3 DNA is TGTGCCAGCAGCTTTGGCAGGGGAGACTATGGCTACACCTTC. Its protein product is CASSFGRGDYGYTF. The whole variable domain, remainder taken from reference TRBV7-8 and TRBJ1-2, is GAGVSQSPRYKVAKRGQDVALRCDPISGHVSLFWYQQALGQGPEFLTYFQNEAQLDKSGLPSDRFFAERPEGSVSTLKIQRTQQEDSAVYLCASSFGRGDYGYTFGSGTRLTVV.